These 21 T cell receptor beta chains share one sample of origin, sequenced in a study of vaccination and CD4 T cells after COVID-19. Cultured CD4+ T-cell DNA underwent Oncomine TCR Beta short-read sequencing. TCRdb re-called the PCR reads with MiXCR, one entry per CDR3 protein. The sample consists of some 20,000 distinct CDR3 sequences, roughly three fifths of them appearing once. Treatment in this sample: approximately nine-day PBMC culture with coronavirus spike peptide pools or control peptides (ViraFEST assay). Which antigens these TCRs recognize remains unknown. The sample taken for sequencing was CD4+ T cells from blood, cultured in vitro. Source of these receptors: a human donor who had recovered from COVID-19.

The chain carries TRBV19 and TRBJ1-1; D perhaps matches TRBD1 (5 bases). The CDR3 contains 15 residues. From germline, CDR1 is LNHDA and CDR2 SQIVND (reference sequence). Trimming pared 3 bases from V and 1 base from J, leaving 12 bases between. The CDR3 DNA is TGTGCCAGTAGTATTGGCGGGGGGAGGAACACTGAAGCTTTCTTT. It yields the protein CASSIGGGRNTEAFF.

This clonotype was found a few times. The chain has TRBV19 and TRBJ2-7; 11 bases match TRBD1. Germline CDR1 LNHDA, CDR2 SQIVND (reference sequence). This CDR3 contains 12 residues. Trimming cost V 6 bases and J 5 bases; bases outside gene matches: 0. The CDR3 spells CASRDRGHEQYF. CDR3 in DNA: TGTGCCAGTAGGGACAGGGGGCACGAGCAGTACTTC.

The rearrangement uses TRBV30 and TRBJ2-5; TRBD2 aligns across 8 bases. V was pared by 4 bases and J by 5 bases, with 12 bases of the junction left unmatched. CDR1 and CDR2 (germline): GTSNPN, SVGIG (reference sequence). The CDR3 is 15 residues long. The CDR3, as DNA: TGTGCCTGGACCTCGTCGGGGGGGCGGGGTGAGACCCAGTACTTC. Amino acid sequence: CAWTSSGGRGETQYF.

This clonotype was observed a few times. V is TRBV6-1 and J is TRBJ1-5, with 9 bases aligning to TRBD1. J was trimmed by 11 bases and V by 3 bases; bases with no gene match: 5. This CDR3 contains 13 residues. Germline-derived CDR1 and CDR2 are MNHNS and SASEGT. The CDR3 here is CASSDKGTGTQHF. Here the CDR3 DNA reads TGTGCCAGCAGTGACAAAGGGACAGGGACCCAGCATTTT.

This sequence joins TRBV11-3 and TRBJ1-2, with D possibly matching TRBD1 (6 bases). CDR3 size: 14 residues. With 5 bases removed from V and 6 bases from J, the gap between germline ends came to 16 bases. CDR1 is SGHNT and CDR2 is YENEEA in the germline V gene. This CDR3 reads CASSPEGGVHGYTF. The CDR3 bases are TGTGCCAGCAGCCCGGAGGGGGGGGTACATGGCTACACCTTC.

V gene TRBV6-1 combines with J gene TRBJ2-7; maybe TRBD1 (5 bases). Germline V lookup: CDR1 MNHNS, CDR2 SASEGT. The CDR3 covers 13 residues. Trimming shortened V by 10 bases and J by 3 bases, and 16 bases separated the two germline ends. The CDR3 DNA follows: TGTGCCACCGGAATAGACAGAATCTACGAGCAGTACTTC. Translation: CATGIDRIYEQYF.

The chain uses TRBV27 and TRBJ2-7; perhaps TRBD1 as D (5 bases). CDR3 length: 14 amino acids. The ends were cut back, 5 bases at V and 2 bases at J, with 13 bases in the middle. From germline, CDR1 is MNHEY and CDR2 SMNVEV (reference sequence). CDR3 in amino acids: CASSPPGQAYEQYF. The CDR3 coding sequence is TGTGCCAGCAGTCCTCCCGGACAAGCCTACGAGCAGTACTTC.

V usage is TRBV12-3 or TRBV12-4 and J usage is TRBJ1-1; perhaps TRBD1 as D (6 bases). The CDR3 is 14 amino acids. Trimming cost V 6 bases and J 1 base, with 12 bases left between them. For the CDR3, the DNA is TGTGCCAGCAGCCATGGACAGAGGAACACTGAAGCTTTCTTT. This sequence encodes CASSHGQRNTEAFF.

The chain is built from TRBV7-9 and TRBJ2-1; 7 bases agree with TRBD2. Germline CDR1 SEHNR, CDR2 FQNEAQ (reference sequence). After removal of 3 bases from V and 3 bases from J, the junction contained 8 bases not matched to a gene. CDR3 size: 16 residues. This CDR3 reads CASSFTLTSNYNEQFF. CDR3 DNA: TGTGCCAGCAGCTTCACCCTGACTAGCAACTACAATGAGCAGTTCTTC.

The chain links TRBV19 to TRBJ1-2, with 7 bases lining up with TRBD1. V trimming: 5 bases; J trimming: 6 bases; junction bases outside the gene matches: 3. The CDR3 is made up of 12 amino acids. CDR1 is LNHDA and CDR2 is SQIVND in the germline V gene (reference sequence). CDR3 DNA sequence: TGTGCCAGTAGTCGCCAGGGGGATGGCTACACCTTC. Encoded protein: CASSRQGDGYTF.

The chain couples TRBV2 to TRBJ2-2, with D perhaps TRBD2 (6 bases). This CDR3 is 13 amino acids long. The germline V and J ends were trimmed by 4 bases and 5 bases, with 8 bases remaining between them. The germline gives CDR1 SNHLY, CDR2 FYNNEI. The CDR3 DNA follows: TGTGCCAGCAGTGCGGGAGAAACCGGGGAGCTGTTTTTT. It encodes CASSAGETGELFF.

The sample holds a few counts of this clonotype. The J gene is TRBJ1-2, the V gene TRBV12-3 or TRBV12-4; a weak D match, TRBD1 (5 bases). The CDR3 extends over 16 amino acids. The germline V and J ends were trimmed by 5 bases and 4 bases, with 20 bases remaining between them. Here the CDR3 reads CASSQFSGGASYGYTF. DNA of the CDR3: TGTGCCAGCAGTCAATTTAGTGGAGGGGCCAGCTATGGCTACACCTTC.

This clonotype was detected a few times. The genes are TRBV6-1 and TRBJ2-3; 11 bases match TRBD2. CDR1 is MNHNS and CDR2 is SASEGT in the germline V gene. The CDR3 runs to 15 residues. V gave up 3 bases and J gave up 3 bases; unmatched junction bases: 2. The CDR3 DNA reads TGTGCCAGCAGTGATCGACTAGCGGGGACAGATACGCAGTATTTT. It codes for CASSDRLAGTDTQYF.

The chain carries TRBV30 and TRBJ1-5, with D possibly matching TRBD1 (5 bases). The CDR3 has 12 residues. The germline V gene encodes CDR1 GTSNPN and CDR2 SVGIG (reference sequence). Trimming took 5 bases from V and 7 from J, leaving 12 bases between them. The CDR3 sequence is CAWGRGEQPQHF. CDR3 sequence (DNA): TGTGCCTGGGGCCGAGGGGAGCAGCCCCAGCATTTT.

The J gene is TRBJ2-7, the V gene TRBV20-1; TRBD1 agrees at 8 bases. V was clipped by 5 bases and J by 3 bases; unmatched bases: 18. This CDR3 spans 17 amino acids. From germline, CDR1 is DFQATT and CDR2 SNEGSKA (reference sequence). CDR3: CSAPGQVIGLTYYEQYF. The CDR3, as DNA: TGCAGTGCTCCGGGACAGGTGATCGGCCTCACCTACTACGAGCAGTACTTC.

The chain is built from TRBV6-1 and TRBJ2-7, with D possibly TRBD2 on 7 matching bases. This CDR3 has 15 residues. V shed 10 bases and J shed 4 bases, with 23 bases lying between them. Germline V gene lookup returns CDR1 MNHNS and CDR2 SASEGT. The CDR3 region has the DNA TGTGCCACCGCCCGCTCTTGGGGGGGCGCATACGAGCAGTACTTC. The encoded protein is CATARSWGGAYEQYF.

The table lists this clonotype with a few counts. The chain employs TRBV6-1 and TRBJ2-2, with TRBD1 identical over 10 bases. Germline CDR1 and CDR2: MNHNS and SASEGT. Trimming at V came to 6 bases and at J to 2 bases, leaving 6 bases not matched to a gene. This CDR3 region has 16 residues. This CDR3 is CASRLGQGGNTGELFF. Here the CDR3 DNA reads TGTGCCAGCAGACTCGGACAGGGGGGAAACACCGGGGAGCTGTTTTTT.

The J gene is TRBJ2-6, the V gene TRBV7-3; 10 bases match TRBD1. The length of the CDR3 is 17 residues. Germline CDR1 and CDR2: SGHTA and FQGTGA. The V and J ends lost 3 bases and 0 bases, in that order; junction bases with no gene match: 2. The CDR3 nucleotides read TGTGCCAGCAGCTTCGGACAGGGGGGCTCTGGGGCCAACGTCCTGACTTTC. Protein: CASSFGQGGSGANVLTF.

The gene calls are TRBV5-1 and TRBJ2-3; 8 nucleotides line up with TRBD2. This CDR3 is 15 amino acids long. Germline V gene lookup returns CDR1 SGHRS and CDR2 YFSETQ. The V and J ends lost 0 bases and 6 bases, in that order; junction bases with no gene match: 6. The CDR3: CASSLATGGTDTQYF. CDR3 nucleotide sequence: TGCGCCAGCAGCTTGGCCACGGGAGGGACGGATACGCAGTATTTT. The full variable domain, with the rest looked up from reference TRBV5-1 and TRBJ2-3, is KAGVTQTPRYLIKTRGQQVTLSCSPISGHRSVSWYQQTPGQGLQFLFEYFSETQRNKGNFPGRFSGRQFSNSRSEMNVSTLELGDSALYLCASSLATGGTDTQYFGPGTRLTVL.

The chain uses TRBV12-3 or TRBV12-4 and TRBJ2-2; D may be TRBD1 (5 bases). There are 14 residues in the CDR3. V was trimmed by 2 bases and J by 7 bases, leaving 11 bases between them. The CDR3 nucleotides are TGTGCCAGCAGTTTACAGGGAATAGTCGGGGAGCTGTTTTTT. It specifies CASSLQGIVGELFF.

This clonotype has only a few counts. The genes are TRBV27 and TRBJ1-2; 9 positions agree with TRBD1. Per the germline V gene, CDR1 is MNHEY and CDR2 is SMNVEV (reference sequence). CDR3 length equals 16 residues. After removal of 11 bases from V and 2 bases from J, the junction contained 15 bases not matched to a gene. CDR3 region: CAVPGQGVGRNYGYTF. CDR3 nucleotide sequence: TGTGCCGTACCGGGACAGGGAGTTGGGAGAAACTATGGCTACACCTTC.